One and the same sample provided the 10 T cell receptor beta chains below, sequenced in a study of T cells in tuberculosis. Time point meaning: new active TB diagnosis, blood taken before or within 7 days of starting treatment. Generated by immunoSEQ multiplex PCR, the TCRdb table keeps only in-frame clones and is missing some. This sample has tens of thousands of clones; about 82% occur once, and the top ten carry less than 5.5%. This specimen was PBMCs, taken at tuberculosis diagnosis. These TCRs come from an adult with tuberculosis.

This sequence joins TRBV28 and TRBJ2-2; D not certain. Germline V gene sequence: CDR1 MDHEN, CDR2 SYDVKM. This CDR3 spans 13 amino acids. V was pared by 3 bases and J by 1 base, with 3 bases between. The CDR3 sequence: CASSFRNTGELFF. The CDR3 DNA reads TGTGCCAGCAGTTTCAGGAACACCGGGGAGCTGTTTTTT.

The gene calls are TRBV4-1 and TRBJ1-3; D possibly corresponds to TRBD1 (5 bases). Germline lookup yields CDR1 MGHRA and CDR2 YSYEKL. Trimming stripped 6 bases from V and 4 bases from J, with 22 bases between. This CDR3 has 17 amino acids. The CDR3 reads CASSKGRAREAGNTIYF. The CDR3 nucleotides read TGCGCCAGCAGTAAAGGCAGGGCCAGAGAGGCCGGAAACACCATATATTTT.

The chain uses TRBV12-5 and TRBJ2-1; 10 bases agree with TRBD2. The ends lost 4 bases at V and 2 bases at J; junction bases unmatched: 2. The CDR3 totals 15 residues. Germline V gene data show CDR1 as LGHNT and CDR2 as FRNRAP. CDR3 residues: CASGSSGSPYNEQFF. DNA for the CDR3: TGTGCTAGTGGTTCTAGCGGGAGCCCCTACAATGAGCAGTTCTTC.

The CDR3 loop reads CASSISTDSNQPQHF. The DNA of the CDR3 is TGTGCCAGTAGTATAAGCACTGATAGCAATCAGCCCCAGCATTTT. The chain carries TRBV19 and TRBJ1-5; D gene ambiguous. CDR1 and CDR2 from the germline V gene are LNHDA and SQIVND (reference sequence). The CDR3 loop spans 15 amino acids. Trimming took off 2 bases at V and 0 bases at J, with 8 bases between the two ends.

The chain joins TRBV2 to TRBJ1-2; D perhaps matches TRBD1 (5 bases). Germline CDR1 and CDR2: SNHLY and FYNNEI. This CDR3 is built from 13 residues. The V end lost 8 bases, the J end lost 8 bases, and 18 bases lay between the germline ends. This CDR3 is CASHTIPGAGYTF. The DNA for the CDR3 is TGTGCCAGCCACACGATCCCTGGGGCCGGCTACACCTTC.

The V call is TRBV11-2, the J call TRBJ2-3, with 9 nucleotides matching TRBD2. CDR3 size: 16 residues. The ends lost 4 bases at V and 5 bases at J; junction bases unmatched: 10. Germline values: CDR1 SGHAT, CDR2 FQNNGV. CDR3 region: CASSSTSGGRLDTQYF. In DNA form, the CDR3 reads TGTGCCAGCAGCTCAACCAGCGGGGGGCGGTTAGATACGCAGTATTTT.

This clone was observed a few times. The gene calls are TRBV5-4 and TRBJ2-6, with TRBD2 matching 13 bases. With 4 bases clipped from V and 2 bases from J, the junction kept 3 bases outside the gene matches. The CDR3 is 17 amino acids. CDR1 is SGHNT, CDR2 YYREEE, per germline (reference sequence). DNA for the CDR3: TGTGCCAGCAGCCCAGGGACTAGCGGGACTGGGGCCAACGTCCTGACTTTC. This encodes CASSPGTSGTGANVLTF. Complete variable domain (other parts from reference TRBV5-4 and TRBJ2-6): ETGVTQSPTHLIKTRGQQVTLRCSSQSGHNTVSWYQQALGQGPQFIFQYYREEENGRGNFPPRFSGLQFPNYSSELNVNALELDDSALYLCASSPGTSGTGANVLTFGAGSRLTVL.

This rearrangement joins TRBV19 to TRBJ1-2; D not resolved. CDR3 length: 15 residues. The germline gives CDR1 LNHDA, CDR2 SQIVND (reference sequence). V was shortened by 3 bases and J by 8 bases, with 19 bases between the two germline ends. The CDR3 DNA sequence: TGTGCCAGTAGTATCACTGGTCTAGCCGAACGGGGCTACACCTTC. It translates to CASSITGLAERGYTF.

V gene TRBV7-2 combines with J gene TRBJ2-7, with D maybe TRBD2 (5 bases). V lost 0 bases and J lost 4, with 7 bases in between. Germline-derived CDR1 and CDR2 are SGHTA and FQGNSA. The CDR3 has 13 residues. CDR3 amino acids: CASSLAGGYEQYF. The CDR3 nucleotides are TGTGCCAGCAGCTTAGCAGGCGGGTACGAGCAGTACTTC.

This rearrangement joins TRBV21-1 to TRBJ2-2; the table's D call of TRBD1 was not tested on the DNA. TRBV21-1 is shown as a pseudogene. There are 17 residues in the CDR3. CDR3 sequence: CASSKGQDRGLGGELFF. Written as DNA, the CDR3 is TGTGCCAGCAGCAAAGGTCAGGACAGGGGACTTGGCGGGGAGCTGTTTTTT.